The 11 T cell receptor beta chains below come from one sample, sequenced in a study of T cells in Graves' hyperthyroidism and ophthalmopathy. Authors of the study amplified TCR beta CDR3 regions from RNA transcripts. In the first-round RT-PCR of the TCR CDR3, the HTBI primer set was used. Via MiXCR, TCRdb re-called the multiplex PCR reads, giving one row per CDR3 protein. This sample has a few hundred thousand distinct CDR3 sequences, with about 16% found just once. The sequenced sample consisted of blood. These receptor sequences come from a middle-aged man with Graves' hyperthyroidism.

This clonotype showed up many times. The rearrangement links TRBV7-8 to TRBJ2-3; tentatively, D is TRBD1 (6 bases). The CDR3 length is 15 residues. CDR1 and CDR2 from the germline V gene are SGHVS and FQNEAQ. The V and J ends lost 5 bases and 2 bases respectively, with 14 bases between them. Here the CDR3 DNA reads TGTGCCAGCAGCCTCCACTCAGGGGCCACAGATACGCAGTATTTT. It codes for CASSLHSGATDTQYF.

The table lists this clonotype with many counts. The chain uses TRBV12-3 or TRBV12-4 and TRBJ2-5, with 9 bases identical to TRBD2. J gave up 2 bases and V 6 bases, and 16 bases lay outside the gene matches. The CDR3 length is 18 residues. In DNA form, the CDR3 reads TGTGCCAGCAGGGCCGACTGGCGGGGGGGTACCGATCAAGAGACCCAGTACTTC. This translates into CASRADWRGGTDQETQYF.

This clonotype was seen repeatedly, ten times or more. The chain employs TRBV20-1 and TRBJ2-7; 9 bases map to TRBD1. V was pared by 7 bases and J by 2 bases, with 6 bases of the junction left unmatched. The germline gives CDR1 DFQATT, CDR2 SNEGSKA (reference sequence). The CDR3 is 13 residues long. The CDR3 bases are TGCAGTGGAGGGGGACAGGGAACCTACGAGCAGTACTTC. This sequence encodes CSGGGQGTYEQYF.

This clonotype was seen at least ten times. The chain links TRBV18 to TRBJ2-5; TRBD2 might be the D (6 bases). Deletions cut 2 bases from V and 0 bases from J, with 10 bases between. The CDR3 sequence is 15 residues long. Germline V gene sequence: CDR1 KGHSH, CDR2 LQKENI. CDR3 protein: CASSPNSGDQETQYF. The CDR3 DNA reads TGTGCCAGCTCACCAAATTCGGGGGACCAAGAGACCCAGTACTTC. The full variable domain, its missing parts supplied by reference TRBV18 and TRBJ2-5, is NAGVMQNPRHLVRRRGQEARLRCSPMKGHSHVYWYRQLPEEGLKFMVYLQKENIIDESGMPKERFSAEFPKEGPSILRIQQVVRGDSAAYFCASSPNSGDQETQYFGPGTRLLVL.

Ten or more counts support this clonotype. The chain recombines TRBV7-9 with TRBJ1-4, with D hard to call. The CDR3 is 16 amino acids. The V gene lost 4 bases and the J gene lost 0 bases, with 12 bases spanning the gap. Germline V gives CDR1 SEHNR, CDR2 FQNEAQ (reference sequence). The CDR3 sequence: CASSYSVGATNEKLFF. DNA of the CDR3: TGTGCCAGCAGCTACTCCGTTGGTGCAACTAATGAAAAACTGTTTTTT.

The CDR3 protein is CSASRGIASYEQYF. CDR3 coding DNA: TGCAGTGCTAGCCGGGGGATCGCCTCCTACGAGCAGTACTTC. The chain uses TRBV20-1 and TRBJ2-7; TRBD2 is a possible D gene (6 bases). The CDR3 is 14 amino acids. Germline CDR1 DFQATT, CDR2 SNEGSKA (reference sequence). Trimming stripped 3 bases from V and 0 bases from J, with 12 bases between.

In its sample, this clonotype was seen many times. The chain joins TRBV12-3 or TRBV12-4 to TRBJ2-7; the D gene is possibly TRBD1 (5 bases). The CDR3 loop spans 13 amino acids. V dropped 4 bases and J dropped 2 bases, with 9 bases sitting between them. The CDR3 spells CASSWGDTYEQYF. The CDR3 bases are TGTGCCAGCAGTTGGGGCGATACCTACGAGCAGTACTTC.

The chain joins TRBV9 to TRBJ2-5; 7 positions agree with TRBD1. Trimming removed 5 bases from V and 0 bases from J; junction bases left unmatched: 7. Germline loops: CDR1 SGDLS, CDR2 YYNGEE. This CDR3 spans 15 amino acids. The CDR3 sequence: CASSRTGAYQETQYF. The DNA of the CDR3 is TGTGCCAGCAGTCGGACAGGAGCGTACCAAGAGACCCAGTACTTC.

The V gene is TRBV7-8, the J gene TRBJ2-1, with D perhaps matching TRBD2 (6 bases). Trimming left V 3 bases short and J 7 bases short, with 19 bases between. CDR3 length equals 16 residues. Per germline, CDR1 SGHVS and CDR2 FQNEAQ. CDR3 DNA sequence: TGTGCCAGCAGCTTCTTGGGGACTTCCCTGGGGAATGAGCAGTTCTTC. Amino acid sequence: CASSFLGTSLGNEQFF.

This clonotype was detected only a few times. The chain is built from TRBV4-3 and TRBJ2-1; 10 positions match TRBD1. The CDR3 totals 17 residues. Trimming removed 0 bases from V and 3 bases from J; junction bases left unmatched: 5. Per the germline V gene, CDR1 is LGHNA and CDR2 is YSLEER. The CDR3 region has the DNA TGCGCCAGCAGCCAAGATCCTGGGGACAGGGGCTACAATGAGCAGTTCTTC. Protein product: CASSQDPGDRGYNEQFF.

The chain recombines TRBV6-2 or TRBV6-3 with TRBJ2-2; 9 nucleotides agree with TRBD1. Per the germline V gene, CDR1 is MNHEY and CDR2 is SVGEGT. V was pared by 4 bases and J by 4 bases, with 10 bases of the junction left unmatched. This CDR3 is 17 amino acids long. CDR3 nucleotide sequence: TGTGCCAGCAGTTCTCGGAGACAGGGGGTCATCACCGGGGAGCTGTTTTTT. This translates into CASSSRRQGVITGELFF.